This T cell receptor (beta chain) was sequenced in a study of CD8 T cells in Susac syndrome (dated by TCRdb to the late 2010s). In the study overall: The study used repertoire sequencing to test whether antigen drove CD8+ T cell activation and differentiation in Susac syndrome. General study outcomes and caveats: The TCR sequencing and HLA analysis was acknowledged to have included a relatively small number of individuals.

High-throughput TCR beta sequencing profiled peripheral blood CD8+ and CD4+ T cells from healthy donors, Susac syndrome patients and multiple sclerosis patients. Healthy donors were age- and sex-matched controls. Bulk CD8+ and CD4+ T cells were purified magnetically by negative isolation, whereas CD8+ TEMRA cells were enriched by FACS. Blood was drawn into EDTA tubes, processed within 24 hours, and PBMCs were isolated by density gradient centrifugation. PBMCs intended for TCR sequencing were cryopreserved in liquid nitrogen and thawed later in a water bath at 37 degrees C. The sorted or isolated CD4+, CD8+ and CD8+ TEMRA cells had a purity of 90% or higher. RNA was extracted using the RNeasy kit, and about 0.5 to 1 microgram was reverse transcribed with random hexamers. The immunoSEQ multiplex PCR assay, which covers 54 Vbeta and 13 Jbeta segments, was used to amplify TCR beta CDR3 regions. To correct PCR amplification bias, a synthetic template baseline was used for both primer optimization and computational correction. The authors' analysis ran thus. Reads were annotated to V, D and J genes per IMGT and analyzed with immunoSEQ Analyzer, keeping only productive sequences. Clonality was computed as one minus Shannon entropy normalized by log2 of the number of productive unique sequences. For each patient and control, public and private clones were evaluated within the 100 most prevalent clones. A clone was defined as Susac-specific if it was absent from the healthy and MS cohorts, from some 1,100 published viral clones and from other ImmuneACCESS disease sequences. TCRdb reprocessing: public reads trimmed at Q25 with fastp, clones called with MiXCR, in-frame beta chains kept. For every CDR3 protein sequence, its rows merge into one entry that carries the most common genes and DNA. For this entry, the V and J calls and clone size follow TCRdb and not the study's own pipeline. The sample records about 200,000 distinct CDR3 sequences, 95% of which are singletons. Jointly, the top ten make up approximately 0.1% of the sample.

With regard to this clonotype: Its antigen remains unidentified. There are no base qualities to consult, and no much larger clone falls within one base.

Relative to germline, V is 4 bases shorter and J is 2 bases shorter, with 16 bases between their ends. CDR1 and CDR2, per the germline V gene, are SGHDT and YYEEEE. Its CDR3 holds 15 amino acids, cysteine through phenylalanine. Solely the CDR3 DNA is kept, with 45 bases framed from the first base. The chain is encoded by TRBV5-6 joined to TRBJ2-7; the D segment cannot be called with confidence. The sequence came from a human donor in good health. Sequencing used CD4+ T cells from PBMCs. The DNA sequence is TGTGCCAGCAGCCCATGGAGAGCGCCCACCTACGAGCAGTACTTC. It translates to CASSPWRAPTYEQYF.